Here is one T cell receptor beta chain with its context. Germline CDR1 and CDR2: SGHDT and YYEEEE. The CDR3 contains 12 residues. V was shortened by 0 bases and J by 5 bases, with 5 bases between the two germline ends. This specimen comes from a study of control samples from healthy donors and cancer patients. Using immunoSEQ multiplex PCR, the repertoire was profiled, and TCRdb retains in-frame clones only, with some absent. The sample contains about 58,000 clones, approximately 87% of which appear only once. The chain joins TRBV5-6 to TRBJ2-5; D call uncertain. The sequence came from a woman aged 55-70 years with lung cancer. Sequencing was done on a sample of PBMCs. CDR3 sequence reads: CASSLDAETQYF. The CDR3 DNA is TGTGCCAGCAGCTTGGATGCCGAGACCCAGTACTTC. The full variable domain, completed using reference TRBV5-6 and TRBJ2-5, is DAGVTQSPTHLIKTRGQQVTLRCSPKSGHDTVSWYQQALGQGPQFIFQYYEEEERQRGNFPDRFSGHQFPNYSSELNVNALLLGDSALYLCASSLDAETQYFGPGTRLLVL.